The 10 T cell receptor beta chains reported below all come from one sample, sequenced in a study of shared clonotypes between healthy human individuals. The table came from immunoSEQ multiplex PCR; TCRdb's copy has only in-frame clones and leaves some out. This sample has 2,100,000 or so clones, with approximately 96% found just once. Sequenced: naive CD4+ T cells sorted from blood. As to subset: CD45RA+ positively selected. All receptors derive from a man aged 18 to 29 in good health.

This chain joins TRBV11-2 and TRBJ1-2, with a weak D call TRBD1 (5 bases). From germline, CDR1 is SGHAT and CDR2 FQNNGV. V lost 0 bases to trimming and J lost 8 bases, with 10 bases between them. This CDR3 has 13 amino acids. The CDR3: CASSLESGQGYTF. In DNA form, the CDR3 reads TGTGCCAGCAGCTTAGAGTCAGGACAAGGCTACACCTTC. Full variable domain (rest looked up from reference TRBV11-2 and TRBJ1-2): EAGVAQSPRYKIIEKRQSVAFWCNPISGHATLYWYQQILGQGPKLLIQFQNNGVVDDSQLPKDRFSAERLKGVDSTLKIQPAKLEDSAVYLCASSLESGQGYTFGSGTRLTVV.

CDR3 sequence (DNA): TGTGCCAGCAGTTACGGGACAGGGGGCTACACCTTC. Residues: CASSYGTGGYTF. This rearrangement joins TRBV6-5 to TRBJ1-2; the match to TRBD1 covers 9 bases. There are 12 residues in the CDR3. The germline V gene has CDR1 MNHEY and CDR2 SVGAGI. With V trimmed by 2 bases and J by 8 bases, 0 bases remained unmatched.

This chain links TRBV29-1 with TRBJ1-2; TRBD1 is a possible D gene (6 bases). Trimming took 6 bases from V and 2 from J, leaving 13 bases between them. Germline V gene data show CDR1 as SQVTM and CDR2 as ANQGSEA. The CDR3 sequence is 13 residues long. Written as DNA, the CDR3 is TGCAGCGTCCTACAGGGCCCGAACTATGGCTACACCTTC. Residues: CSVLQGPNYGYTF.

The chain carries TRBV11-2 and TRBJ2-7; TRBD1 matches 9 bases. Per germline, CDR1 SGHAT and CDR2 FQNNGV. The ends lost 2 bases at V and 2 bases at J; junction bases unmatched: 13. This CDR3 is built from 18 residues. CDR3 DNA: TGTGCCAGCAGCTTAAGACCGTCCGGGACAGGGCCTCCCTACGAGCAGTACTTC. Translation gives CASSLRPSGTGPPYEQYF.

The V call is TRBV7-3, the J call TRBJ2-1; tentative D call: TRBD2 (5 bases). The CDR3 sequence is 13 residues long. Germline CDR1 reads SGHTA; CDR2 reads FQGTGA. The V end was cut by 5 bases, the J end by 5 bases, with 10 bases between. CDR3 protein: CASSLGDDNEQFF. CDR3 DNA: TGTGCCAGCAGCCTCGGGGATGACAATGAGCAGTTCTTC.

This sequence joins TRBV5-1 and TRBJ1-6, with a tentative D call TRBD1 (6 bases). V dropped 7 bases and J dropped 1 base, with 12 bases sitting between them. The germline CDR1 and CDR2 sequences are SGHRS and YFSETQ. The CDR3 is 15 residues long. CDR3 DNA sequence: TGCGCCAGCCGGGACAACTTTTCCTATAATTCACCCCTCCACTTT. It specifies CASRDNFSYNSPLHF.

This clone has a handful of counts. The rearrangement uses TRBV29-1 and TRBJ1-2, with 7 bases identical to TRBD1. The CDR3 runs to 13 residues. After removal of 4 bases from V and 2 bases from J, the junction contained 4 bases not matched to a gene. CDR1 is SQVTM and CDR2 is ANQGSEA in the germline V gene. The chain's CDR3 is CSVAQGQNYGYTF. The CDR3 DNA reads TGCAGCGTTGCACAGGGACAGAACTATGGCTACACCTTC.

This clone came up once. The chain employs TRBV23-1 and TRBJ1-6; weak D call: TRBD1 (5 bases). TRBV23-1 is sorted into the ORF group, with uncertain function. Between the trimmed V and J ends, which lost 8 bases and 6 bases, there was a span of 29 bases. This CDR3 region has 19 residues. In DNA form, the CDR3 reads TGCGCCAGCCCATTCAGCAAGATAGGGGACGCCTGGAGTAATTCACCCCTCCACTTT. Encoded protein: CASPFSKIGDAWSNSPLHF.

The chain is built from TRBV5-4 and TRBJ2-2, with 14 bases aligning to TRBD2. The germline V gene has CDR1 SGHNT and CDR2 YYREEE (reference sequence). V shed 4 bases, J shed 5 bases, and the junction held 7 bases outside the gene matches. The CDR3 consists of 17 residues. CDR3: CASSGWGTSGRTGELFF. DNA of the CDR3: TGTGCCAGCAGCGGATGGGGGACTAGCGGGAGAACCGGGGAGCTGTTTTTT.

V is TRBV9 and J is TRBJ1-1; D may be TRBD1 (6 bases). V gave up 7 bases and J gave up 2 bases, with 12 bases separating them. There are 13 residues in the CDR3. CDR1 is SGDLS and CDR2 is YYNGEE in the germline V gene. CDR3 protein: CASHGQTNTEAFF. In DNA, the CDR3 is TGTGCCAGCCACGGACAGACAAACACTGAAGCTTTCTTT.